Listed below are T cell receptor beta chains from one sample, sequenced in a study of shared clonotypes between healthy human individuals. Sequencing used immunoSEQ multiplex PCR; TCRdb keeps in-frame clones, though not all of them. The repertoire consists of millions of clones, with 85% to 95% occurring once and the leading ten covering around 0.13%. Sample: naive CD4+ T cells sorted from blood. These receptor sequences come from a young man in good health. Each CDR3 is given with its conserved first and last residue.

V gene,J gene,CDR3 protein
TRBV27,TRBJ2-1,CASSYRGLPYNEQFF
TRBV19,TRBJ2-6,CASSKSSGANVLTF
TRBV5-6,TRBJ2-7,CASLKYDGVSYEQYF
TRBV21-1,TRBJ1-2,CASITTGGYTF
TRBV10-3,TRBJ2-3,CAIMRGLAGSSDTQYF
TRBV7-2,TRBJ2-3,CASSWPGTDTQYF
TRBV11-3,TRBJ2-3,CASSEEGGLHTQYF
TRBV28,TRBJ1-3,CASSASPFSGNTIYF
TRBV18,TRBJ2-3,CASSLGQGGTDTQYF
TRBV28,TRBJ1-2,CASSASDRVYGYTF
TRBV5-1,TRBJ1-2,CASSFDGAGGYTF
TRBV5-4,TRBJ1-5,CASSLVPDQPQHF
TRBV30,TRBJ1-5,CAWSVRRTDQPQHF
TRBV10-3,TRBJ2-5,CAISEGQKETQYF
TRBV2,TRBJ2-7,CASSDGVGRYEQYF
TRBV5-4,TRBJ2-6,CASSSRPTGYGANVLTF
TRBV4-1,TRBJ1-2,CASSQVTGGFGDYGYTF